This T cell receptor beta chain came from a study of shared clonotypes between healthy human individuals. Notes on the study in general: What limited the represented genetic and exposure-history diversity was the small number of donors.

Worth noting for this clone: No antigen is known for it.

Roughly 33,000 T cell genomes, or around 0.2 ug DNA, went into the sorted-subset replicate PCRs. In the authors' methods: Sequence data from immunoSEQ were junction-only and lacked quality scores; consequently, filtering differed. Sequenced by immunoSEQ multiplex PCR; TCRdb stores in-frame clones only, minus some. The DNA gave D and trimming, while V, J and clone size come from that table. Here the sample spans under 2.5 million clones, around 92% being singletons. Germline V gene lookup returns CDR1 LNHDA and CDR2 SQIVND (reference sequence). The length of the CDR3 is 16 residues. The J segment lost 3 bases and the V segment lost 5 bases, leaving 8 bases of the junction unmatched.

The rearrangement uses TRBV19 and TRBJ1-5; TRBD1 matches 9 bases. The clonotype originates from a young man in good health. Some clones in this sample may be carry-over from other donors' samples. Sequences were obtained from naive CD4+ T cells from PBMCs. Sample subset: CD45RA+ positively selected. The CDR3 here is CASSPPDRGTNQPQHF. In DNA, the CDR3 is TGTGCCAGTAGTCCCCCCGACAGGGGGACCAATCAGCCCCAGCATTTT.